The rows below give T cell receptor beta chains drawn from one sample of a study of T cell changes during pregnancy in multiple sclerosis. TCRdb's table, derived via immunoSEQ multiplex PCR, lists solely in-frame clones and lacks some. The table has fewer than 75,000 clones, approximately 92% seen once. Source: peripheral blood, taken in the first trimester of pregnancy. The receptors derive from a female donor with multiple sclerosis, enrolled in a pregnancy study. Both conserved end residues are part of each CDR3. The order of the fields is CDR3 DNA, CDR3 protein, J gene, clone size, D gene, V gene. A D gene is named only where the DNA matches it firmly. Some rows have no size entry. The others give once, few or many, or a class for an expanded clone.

CDR3nt: TGTGCCAGCTCACAGCCGGGACTCAACAATGAGCAGTTCTTC; CDR3aa: CASSQPGLNNEQFF; j_gene: TRBJ2-1; abundance: -; d_gene: -; v_gene: TRBV18
CDR3nt: TGCGCCAGCAGCCCGGGGGGTTCGAGGACCGGGGAGCTGTTTTTT; CDR3aa: CASSPGGSRTGELFF; j_gene: TRBJ2-2; abundance: -; d_gene: TRBD2; v_gene: TRBV5-1
CDR3nt: TGTGCCAGCAGCCCTGGAGTTAATTCACCCCTCCACTTT; CDR3aa: CASSPGVNSPLHF; j_gene: TRBJ1-6; abundance: -; d_gene: -; v_gene: TRBV7-3
CDR3nt: TGTGCCAGCAGTTTCGACAGGGGTGGCGGCTACACCTTC; CDR3aa: CASSFDRGGGYTF; j_gene: TRBJ1-2; abundance: -; d_gene: TRBD1; v_gene: TRBV6-1
CDR3nt: TGTGCCATCAGCGCCACCGGGACAGGGGACACTGAAGCTTTCTTT; CDR3aa: CAISATGTGDTEAFF; j_gene: TRBJ1-1; abundance: few; d_gene: TRBD1; v_gene: TRBV10-3
CDR3nt: TGTGCCAGCAGCTTAGAGGTAGCGGCTTCCTACGAGCAGTACTTC; CDR3aa: CASSLEVAASYEQYF; j_gene: TRBJ2-7; abundance: -; d_gene: -; v_gene: TRBV7-8
CDR3nt: TGCAGCGTTGTGAAGGACTACTACAATGAGCAGTTCTTC; CDR3aa: CSVVKDYYNEQFF; j_gene: TRBJ2-1; abundance: -; d_gene: -; v_gene: TRBV29-1
CDR3nt: TGTGCCAGCAGCGATCACCCCCAGCCCAGGGGGCAGGATGGCTACACCTTC; CDR3aa: CASSDHPQPRGQDGYTF; j_gene: TRBJ1-2; abundance: -; d_gene: TRBD1; v_gene: TRBV5-6
CDR3nt: TGTGCCAGCAGCTTAGTAGCGGCCTACGAGCAGTACTTC; CDR3aa: CASSLVAAYEQYF; j_gene: TRBJ2-7; abundance: few; d_gene: -; v_gene: TRBV7-8
CDR3nt: TGTGCCAGCTCACCACCGGGGGGGAGTGAAAAACTGTTTTTT; CDR3aa: CASSPPGGSEKLFF; j_gene: TRBJ1-4; abundance: -; d_gene: -; v_gene: TRBV18
CDR3nt: TGTGCCAGCAGCGTCGGGGGACAGGGAGGAAATGAAAAACTGTTTTTT; CDR3aa: CASSVGGQGGNEKLFF; j_gene: TRBJ1-4; abundance: -; d_gene: TRBD1; v_gene: TRBV9
CDR3nt: TGTGCCACCAGCAGAGATGGGGAGGGGAATCAGCCCCAGCATTTT; CDR3aa: CATSRDGEGNQPQHF; j_gene: TRBJ1-5; abundance: -; d_gene: -; v_gene: TRBV15
CDR3nt: TGTGCCAGCAGCTTGGGACTGCCCAGCTCCTACGAGCAGTACTTC; CDR3aa: CASSLGLPSSYEQYF; j_gene: TRBJ2-7; abundance: -; d_gene: -; v_gene: TRBV5-4
CDR3nt: TGTGCCTGGAGTCTGGGACAGCTCTATGGCTACACCTTC; CDR3aa: CAWSLGQLYGYTF; j_gene: TRBJ1-2; abundance: -; d_gene: TRBD1; v_gene: TRBV30
CDR3nt: TGTGCCAGCGGCACTAATACGGGACTTGAAACCGGGGAGCTGTTTTTT; CDR3aa: CASGTNTGLETGELFF; j_gene: TRBJ2-2; abundance: -; d_gene: -; v_gene: TRBV9
CDR3nt: TGTGCCAGCAGCCAAGATAGGAACACTGAAGCTTTCTTT; CDR3aa: CASSQDRNTEAFF; j_gene: TRBJ1-1; abundance: -; d_gene: -; v_gene: TRBV14
CDR3nt: TGTGCCAGTAGTAGGCCGGGACAGGGAAGTAGGTACACCTTC; CDR3aa: CASSRPGQGSRYTF; j_gene: TRBJ1-2; abundance: -; d_gene: TRBD1; v_gene: TRBV19
CDR3nt: TGCGCCAGCAGCCACACTGGGGACTCGAGAGGGGAGCAGTACTTC; CDR3aa: CASSHTGDSRGEQYF; j_gene: TRBJ2-7; abundance: -; d_gene: -; v_gene: TRBV5-1
CDR3nt: TGTGCCAGCAGTTTGGAGTTAACAGGGGGCGAGAACACTGAAGCTTTCTTT; CDR3aa: CASSLELTGGENTEAFF; j_gene: TRBJ1-1; abundance: -; d_gene: TRBD1; v_gene: TRBV28
CDR3nt: TGTGCCAGCAGTGTCACGGGACAGGGTTGGACTGAAGCTTTCTTT; CDR3aa: CASSVTGQGWTEAFF; j_gene: TRBJ1-1; abundance: -; d_gene: TRBD1; v_gene: TRBV28
CDR3nt: TGTGCCAGCAGCGGCCGGGAAAACTCCTACGAGCAGTACTTC; CDR3aa: CASSGRENSYEQYF; j_gene: TRBJ2-7; abundance: -; d_gene: -; v_gene: TRBV9
CDR3nt: TGCAGTGCCGTAACCCGGGAAAAACTGTTTTTT; CDR3aa: CSAVTREKLFF; j_gene: TRBJ1-4; abundance: -; d_gene: -; v_gene: TRBV20-1
CDR3nt: TGCGCCAGCAGCGCTAATCGTGGACACACCTCGGCCGGGGAGCTGTTTTTT; CDR3aa: CASSANRGHTSAGELFF; j_gene: TRBJ2-2; abundance: -; d_gene: -; v_gene: TRBV5-1
CDR3nt: TGTGCCAGCAGCTTGAGTTGGGACAGGGGAGACGAGCAGTACTTC; CDR3aa: CASSLSWDRGDEQYF; j_gene: TRBJ2-7; abundance: once; d_gene: TRBD1; v_gene: TRBV5-6
CDR3nt: TGTGCCAGCAGCTTGGGGAGAGCTAACTATGGCTACACCTTC; CDR3aa: CASSLGRANYGYTF; j_gene: TRBJ1-2; abundance: -; d_gene: -; v_gene: TRBV11-2
CDR3nt: TGTGCCAGCAGTGTGGCGGGGATCAACCCAATTTTGTCGATGGACACAGATACGCAGTATTTT; CDR3aa: CASSVAGINPILSMDTDTQYF; j_gene: TRBJ2-3; abundance: -; d_gene: -; v_gene: TRBV2
CDR3nt: TGCAGCGTTGCCGACGGGGGAGGCTATGGCTACACCTTC; CDR3aa: CSVADGGGYGYTF; j_gene: TRBJ1-2; abundance: -; d_gene: -; v_gene: TRBV29-1
CDR3nt: TGTGCCAGCAGCCTATGGGGAAAAACGGGACAGCCCTCCTATGGCTACACCTTC; CDR3aa: CASSLWGKTGQPSYGYTF; j_gene: TRBJ1-2; abundance: -; d_gene: TRBD1; v_gene: TRBV27
CDR3nt: TGTGCCAGTAGGCCTACCTCGACTCAATATAATTCACCCCTCCACTTT; CDR3aa: CASRPTSTQYNSPLHF; j_gene: TRBJ1-6; abundance: -; d_gene: -; v_gene: TRBV19
CDR3nt: TGTGCCAGCAGTTACCTGGAGACAGACACTGAAGCTTTCTTT; CDR3aa: CASSYLETDTEAFF; j_gene: TRBJ1-1; abundance: once; d_gene: -; v_gene: TRBV6-6
CDR3nt: TGTGCCAGCAGTTTAGCCCCTAGCGGGAGGGCCGAGTATGAGCAGTTCTTC; CDR3aa: CASSLAPSGRAEYEQFF; j_gene: TRBJ2-1; abundance: -; d_gene: TRBD2; v_gene: TRBV7-3
CDR3nt: TGCGCCAGCAGCTTTATGGGACTAGCGGGTTTTACGAACACCGGGGAGCTGTTTTTT; CDR3aa: CASSFMGLAGFTNTGELFF; j_gene: TRBJ2-2; abundance: once; d_gene: TRBD2; v_gene: TRBV5-1